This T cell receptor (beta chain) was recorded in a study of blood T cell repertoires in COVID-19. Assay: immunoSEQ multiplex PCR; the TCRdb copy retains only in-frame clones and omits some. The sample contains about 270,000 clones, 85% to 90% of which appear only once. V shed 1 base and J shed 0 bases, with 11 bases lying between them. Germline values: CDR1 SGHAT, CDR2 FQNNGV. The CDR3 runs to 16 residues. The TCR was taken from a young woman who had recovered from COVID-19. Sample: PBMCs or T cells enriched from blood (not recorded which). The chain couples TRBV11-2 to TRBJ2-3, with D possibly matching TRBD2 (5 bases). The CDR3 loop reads CASSLGVAMSTDTQYF. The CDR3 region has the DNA TGTGCCAGCAGCTTAGGGGTAGCGATGAGCACAGATACGCAGTATTTT.